This TCR beta chain was identified during a study of T cell changes during pregnancy in multiple sclerosis. This clone came up a few times. The method was immunoSEQ multiplex PCR; TCRdb's version includes in-frame clones alone and lacks a portion of them. The sample lists some 31,000 clones, over 85% seen once, with approximately 6% in the top ten. Trimming took off 0 bases at V and 0 bases at J, with 3 bases between the two ends. The CDR3 has 13 residues. Germline CDR1 and CDR2: SGHNT and YYREEE (reference sequence). The rearrangement joins TRBV5-4 to TRBJ1-1; D is unclear. The input for sequencing was CD8+ T cells from peripheral blood mononuclear cells, taken before pregnancy. The sequence derives from a female donor with multiple sclerosis, enrolled in a pregnancy study. In DNA, the CDR3 is TGTGCCAGCAGCTTGGTCATGAACACTGAAGCTTTCTTT. This translates into CASSLVMNTEAFF.